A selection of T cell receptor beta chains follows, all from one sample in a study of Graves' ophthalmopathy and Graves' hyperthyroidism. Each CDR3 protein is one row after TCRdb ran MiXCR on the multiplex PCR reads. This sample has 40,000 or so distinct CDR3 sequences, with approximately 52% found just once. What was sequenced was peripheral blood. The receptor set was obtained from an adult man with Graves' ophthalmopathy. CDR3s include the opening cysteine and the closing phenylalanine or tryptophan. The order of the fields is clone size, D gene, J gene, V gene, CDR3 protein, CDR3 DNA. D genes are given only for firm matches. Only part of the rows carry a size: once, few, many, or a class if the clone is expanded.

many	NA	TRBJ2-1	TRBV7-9	CASSPSPRNNEQFF	TGTGCCAGCAGCCCCAGTCCGAGGAACAATGAGCAGTTCTTC
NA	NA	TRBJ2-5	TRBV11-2	CASSLDLGLAGRETQYF	TGTGCCAGCAGCTTAGACCTGGGGCTAGCCGGACGAGAGACCCAGTACTTC
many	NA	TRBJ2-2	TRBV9	CLGEGGHTGELFF	TGCTTGGGGGAGGGGGGACACACCGGGGAGCTGTTTTTT
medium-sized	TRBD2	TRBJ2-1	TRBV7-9	CASSFGLGPLNEQFF	TGTGCCAGCAGCTTCGGACTAGGACCCCTCAATGAGCAGTTCTTC
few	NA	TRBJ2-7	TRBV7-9	CASSSPMSGTTYEQYF	TGTGCCAGCAGCTCGCCGATGTCCGGGACCACCTACGAGCAGTACTTC
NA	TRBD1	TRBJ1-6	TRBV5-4	CASSLGRRGHGDSPLHF	TGTGCCAGCAGCTTGGGTCGTAGGGGGCATGGAGATTCACCCCTCCACTTT
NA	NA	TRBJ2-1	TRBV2	CASSLRRTAPPYNEQFF	TGTGCCAGCAGTTTGAGGCGGACAGCGCCTCCTTACAATGAGCAGTTCTTC
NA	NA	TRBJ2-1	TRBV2	CASSEAGTRNEQFF	TGTGCCAGCAGCGAGGCCGGGACTCGGAATGAGCAGTTCTTC
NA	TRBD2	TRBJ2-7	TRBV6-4	CASFGGAEMHF	TGTGCCAGCTTCGGGGGGGCCGAGATGCACTTC
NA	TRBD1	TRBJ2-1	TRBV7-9	CASSRIQGATDTQFF	TGTGCCAGCAGCCGAATTCAGGGGGCTACAGATACGCAGTTCTTC